The present T cell receptor beta chain was sequenced within a study of T cell responses to AZD1222 COVID-19 vaccine. Study-wide context: Timing groups of about 4 and about 12 weeks for second doses were pooled. Notes on the study in general: Spike-specific TCR breadth and depth both grew after two AZD1222 doses. The donors showed a predominance of white British ancestry and of females, with possible underestimation of clonal diversity. Per reports, nearly half of all spike-specific TCRs target regions that are unmutated in variants.

Clones were sequenced by immunoSEQ multiplex PCR, and TCRdb holds only the in-frame ones, with some missing. The table includes about 92,000 clones, approximately 84% detected once. CDR3 size: 15 residues. Germline loops: CDR1 MNHNS, CDR2 SASEGT. The ends lost 2 bases at V and 2 bases at J; junction bases unmatched: 4. Note on this clone: The antigen is undetermined.

Sequences were derived from peripheral blood, sampled on day 0 of AZD1222 vaccination. The chain joins TRBV6-1 to TRBJ1-2; 8 bases are a match to TRBD1. The TCR comes from an adult in good health. In DNA, the CDR3 is TGTGCCAGCAGTGAACAAGGACAGGGAAACTATGGCTACACCTTC. It is translated as CASSEQGQGNYGYTF.